This entry lists 22 T cell receptor beta chains sequenced from one sample in a study of Ad26.COV2.S vaccination and SARS-CoV-2 variants. Sequenced by immunoSEQ multiplex PCR; TCRdb stores in-frame clones only, minus some. Found here are about half a million clones, 80% to 90% of them singletons; the top ten hold under 2%. Treatment: about 20 received Ad26.COV2.S at low or high dose, single or two shots; several received placebo; per-sample allocation not given. It was on day 63 after the first vaccine or placebo injection that samples were taken. Sequenced material: peripheral blood, taken in a trial of Ad26.COV2.S vaccine versus placebo. The receptor source for this set is a person aged 18-65 years who received the Ad26.COV2.S COVID-19 vaccine or a placebo.

The chain links TRBV2 to TRBJ1-1, with no clear D. The V gene's germline CDR1 is SNHLY and CDR2 FYNNEI. The V end lost 6 bases, the J end lost 0 bases, and 11 bases lay between the germline ends. The CDR3 is 14 residues long. DNA of the CDR3: TGTGCCAGCAGAAGCCCGGCCATGAACACTGAAGCTTTCTTT. Protein sequence: CASRSPAMNTEAFF.

This clone appeared a few times. This chain links TRBV29-1 with TRBJ1-2; D is unresolved. Trimming left V 8 bases short and J 0 bases short, with 10 bases between. The CDR3 covers 12 residues. Germline V gene data show CDR1 as SQVTM and CDR2 as ANQGSEA. CDR3 residues: CSTSAANYGYTF. The CDR3 DNA follows: TGCAGCACCAGTGCAGCTAACTATGGCTACACCTTC. The full variable domain, completed using reference TRBV29-1 and TRBJ1-2, is SAVISQKPSRDICQRGTSLTIQCQVDSQVTMMFWYRQQPGQSLTLIATANQGSEATYESGFVIDKFPISRPNLTFSTLTVSNMSPEDSSIYLCSTSAANYGYTFGSGTRLTVV.

V and J are TRBV7-2 and TRBJ1-5; D is unresolved. CDR1 SGHTA and CDR2 FQGNSA come from the germline V gene. V was cut by 4 bases and J by 3 bases, with 16 bases left in between. The CDR3 runs 16 residues. As DNA, the CDR3 is TGTGCCAGCAGCTCCACCAACGTTGCGAACAATCAGCCCCAGCATTTT. Its protein product is CASSSTNVANNQPQHF.

This clone has a single count. V gene TRBV6-2 or TRBV6-3 combines with J gene TRBJ2-6, with TRBD1 identical over 9 bases. The CDR3 length is 16 residues. Germline values: CDR1 MNHEY, CDR2 SVGEGT. J gave up 6 bases and V 2 bases, and 5 bases lay outside the gene matches. Here the CDR3 DNA reads TGTGCCAGCAGTTACGGAGGGACAGGGACGGCCAACGTCCTGACTTTC. Translation: CASSYGGTGTANVLTF.

The chain links TRBV29-1 to TRBJ2-7; perhaps TRBD1 as D (6 bases). V lost 3 bases and J 3 bases, leaving 9 bases between the germline ends. Germline V lookup: CDR1 SQVTM, CDR2 ANQGSEA. The CDR3 sequence is 12 residues long. The CDR3 bases are TGCAGCGTTGAGGGGGCGCTCTACGAGCAGTACTTC. It yields the protein CSVEGALYEQYF.

CDR3: CSAGTYRSGANVLTF. The DNA for the CDR3 is TGCAGCGCCGGGACGTACCGCTCTGGGGCCAACGTCCTGACTTTC. The V and J genes are TRBV29-1 and TRBJ2-6, with D perhaps given as TRBD1 or TRBD2 (5 bases each). Germline lookup yields CDR1 SQVTM and CDR2 ANQGSEA. The CDR3 extends over 15 amino acids. The V end was cut by 7 bases, the J end by 0 bases, with 13 bases between.

The chain combines TRBV28 with TRBJ2-1, with D uncertain. The V gene lost 6 bases and the J gene lost 10 bases, with 13 bases spanning the gap. This CDR3 has 12 amino acids. CDR1 and CDR2 from the germline V gene are MDHEN and SYDVKM. The CDR3 region is CASSTIAREQFF. CDR3 nucleotide sequence: TGTGCCAGCAGCACCATAGCTAGAGAGCAGTTCTTC.

V is TRBV30 and J is TRBJ1-1; D is undetermined. Trimming removed 1 base at V and 1 base at J, with 10 bases between. The CDR3 is 14 residues long. Germline CDR1 GTSNPN, CDR2 SVGIG (reference sequence). CDR3 residues: CAWSERTRNTEAFF. The CDR3 region has the DNA TGTGCCTGGAGTGAAAGGACGCGGAACACTGAAGCTTTCTTT.

This chain links TRBV19 with TRBJ1-5, with D possibly being TRBD1 (5 bases). Germline V CDR1 and CDR2: LNHDA, SQIVND (reference sequence). The CDR3 is 13 amino acids. The V gene lost 8 bases and the J gene lost 1 base, with 9 bases spanning the gap. CDR3 in DNA: TGTGCCAGTGGCCGGGGCAGCAATCAGCCCCAGCATTTT. This encodes CASGRGSNQPQHF.

The chain combines TRBV19 with TRBJ2-1; a possible D gene is TRBD2 (6 bases). Germline V gene lookup returns CDR1 LNHDA and CDR2 SQIVND (reference sequence). V was pared by 3 bases and J by 0 bases, with 9 bases between. There are 15 residues in the CDR3. Here the CDR3 reads CASSMAGSSYNEQFF. Here the CDR3 DNA reads TGTGCCAGTAGTATGGCGGGGAGCTCCTACAATGAGCAGTTCTTC.

This sequence joins TRBV28 and TRBJ1-2; no reliable D call. The CDR3 is 13 amino acids. Germline CDR1 is MDHEN and CDR2 is SYDVKM. Deletions cut 3 bases from V and 9 bases from J, with 14 bases between. In DNA, the CDR3 is TGTGCCAGCAGTTTGGCGCAGAATTGGAGCTACACCTTC. Protein: CASSLAQNWSYTF.

V usage is TRBV20-1 and J usage is TRBJ2-1; D not resolved. Trimming stripped 6 bases from V and 10 bases from J, with 13 bases between. Germline values: CDR1 DFQATT, CDR2 SNEGSKA (reference sequence). This CDR3 comprises 11 residues. CDR3 sequence reads: CSANEMREQFF. CDR3 in DNA: TGCAGTGCAAATGAGATGAGGGAGCAGTTCTTC.

Written as DNA, the CDR3 is TGTGCCAGCAGTGACCTAGCGGGAGGCCACTCCTACGAGCAGTACTTC. It translates to CASSDLAGGHSYEQYF. The chain has TRBV28 and TRBJ2-7, with 11 bases aligning to TRBD2. V lost 5 bases, J lost 0 bases, and 6 bases stayed unmatched. The CDR3 sequence is 16 residues long. Germline loops: CDR1 MDHEN, CDR2 SYDVKM.

The CDR3 is CASGRDIPGGELFF. In DNA form, the CDR3 reads TGTGCTAGTGGCCGAGACATCCCCGGTGGGGAGCTGTTTTTT. The chain has TRBV12-5 and TRBJ2-2; the D is unclear. Germline CDR1 and CDR2: LGHNT and FRNRAP. Deletions cut 6 bases from V and 8 bases from J, with 16 bases between. The CDR3 is 14 amino acids.

The V and J genes are TRBV29-1 and TRBJ2-3, with 8 bases aligning to TRBD1. CDR3 length: 15 amino acids. The junction had 9 bases not matched to a gene; V was cut back by 2 bases and J by 5 bases. Germline V gives CDR1 SQVTM, CDR2 ANQGSEA. CDR3 loop: CSVEFGTGLRDTQYF. The CDR3 region has the DNA TGCAGCGTTGAATTTGGGACAGGTTTACGAGATACGCAGTATTTT.

J is TRBJ2-2 and V is TRBV6-5; D possibly corresponds to TRBD1 (5 bases). V lost 6 bases to trimming and J lost 5 bases, with 16 bases between them. Germline V gene sequence: CDR1 MNHEY, CDR2 SVGAGI. The CDR3 sequence is 15 residues long. The CDR3 is CASSLSYRSTGELFF. In DNA form, the CDR3 reads TGTGCCAGCAGCCTTTCATACAGGTCTACCGGGGAGCTGTTTTTT.

This clone came up once. The V call is TRBV13, the J call TRBJ2-2; 8 bases agree with TRBD1. This CDR3 contains 15 residues. With 3 bases clipped from V and 6 bases from J, the junction kept 6 bases outside the gene matches. Germline loops: CDR1 PRHDT, CDR2 FYEKMQ (reference sequence). For the CDR3, the DNA is TGTGCCAGCAGCTTGGGACAGGTCTCTCCCGGGGAGCTGTTTTTT. Encoded protein: CASSLGQVSPGELFF.

This sequence joins TRBV5-8 and TRBJ2-7; D perhaps matches TRBD2 (5 bases). Germline V gene data show CDR1 as SGHTS and CDR2 as YDEGEE. The V and J ends lost 0 bases and 0 bases respectively, with 7 bases between them. The CDR3 spans 14 residues. CDR3 protein: CASSLVGSSYEQYF. In DNA, the CDR3 is TGTGCCAGCAGCTTGGTGGGGAGCTCCTACGAGCAGTACTTC.

The chain links TRBV5-1 to TRBJ2-1, with 11 positions matching TRBD2. Trimming took 6 bases from V and 7 from J; bases not matched to a gene: 9. The CDR3 contains 15 residues. CDR1 SGHRS and CDR2 YFSETQ come from the germline V gene. The CDR3 loop reads CASNPIAGGGNEQFF. CDR3 bases: TGCGCCAGCAACCCGATAGCGGGAGGGGGTAATGAGCAGTTCTTC.

This rearrangement joins TRBV28 to TRBJ1-5; D perhaps matches TRBD1 (6 bases). This CDR3 contains 11 residues. CDR1 is MDHEN and CDR2 is SYDVKM in the germline V gene. V shed 6 bases and J shed 11 bases, with 11 bases lying between them. The CDR3, as DNA: TGTGCCAGCAGCCTGGGGGCGGCCCAGCATTTT. This translates into CASSLGAAQHF.

This chain uses TRBV27 with TRBJ1-2; perhaps TRBD1 as D (6 bases). Germline CDR1 reads MNHEY; CDR2 reads SMNVEV (reference sequence). Trimming left V 0 bases short and J 6 bases short, with 11 bases between. The CDR3 is 14 residues long. The chain's CDR3 is CASSLSAGVDGYTF. In DNA form, the CDR3 reads TGTGCCAGCAGTTTATCGGCAGGGGTGGATGGCTACACCTTC.

The V gene is TRBV29-1, the J gene TRBJ1-2; TRBD1 matches 7 bases. This CDR3 is 10 amino acids long. Germline trimming cut 7 bases from V and 6 bases from J; bases unmatched to any gene: 2. The germline gives CDR1 SQVTM, CDR2 ANQGSEA. CDR3 DNA: TGCAGCGATGGACAGGATGGCTACACCTTC. Protein sequence: CSDGQDGYTF. Complete variable domain (other parts from reference TRBV29-1 and TRBJ1-2): SAVISQKPSRDICQRGTSLTIQCQVDSQVTMMFWYRQQPGQSLTLIATANQGSEATYESGFVIDKFPISRPNLTFSTLTVSNMSPEDSSIYLCSDGQDGYTFGSGTRLTVV.